What follows are 5 T cell receptor beta chains derived from one specimen sequenced in a study of cytomegalovirus exposure and HLA in healthy donors. Sequencing used immunoSEQ multiplex PCR; TCRdb keeps in-frame clones, though not all of them. Of more than 250,000 clones in the sample, about 90% were seen once. Sequenced: PBMCs. These receptors were collected from a woman in her twenties or thirties in good health and CMV-seronegative.

The chain recombines TRBV5-5 with TRBJ2-7; 7 nucleotides agree with TRBD1. The CDR3 loop spans 13 amino acids. Germline values: CDR1 SGHKS, CDR2 YYEKEE (reference sequence). V lost 4 bases to trimming and J lost 4 bases; unmatched junction nucleotides: 5. The CDR3 DNA sequence: TGTGCCAGCAGCCGACAGGACAGGTACGAGCAGTACTTC. This sequence encodes CASSRQDRYEQYF.

The chain joins TRBV4-3 to TRBJ2-2; a weak D match, TRBD2 (6 bases). V lost 6 bases to trimming and J lost 5 bases, with 13 bases between them. In germline, CDR1 is LGHNA, CDR2 YSLEER. The CDR3 extends over 14 amino acids. The CDR3 DNA reads as TGCGCCAGCAGTTTGAGCGGGTCTACCGGGGAGCTGTTTTTT. Amino acids: CASSLSGSTGELFF.

This sequence joins TRBV28 and TRBJ1-4; 9 nucleotides match TRBD1. V lost 6 bases to trimming and J lost 8 bases; unmatched junction nucleotides: 10. The CDR3 totals 15 residues. CDR1 and CDR2 (germline): MDHEN, SYDVKM. DNA for the CDR3: TGTGCCAGCAGGCCGGCCGGGACAGGGCTCGAAAAACTGTTTTTT. It codes for CASRPAGTGLEKLFF. The full variable domain, its missing parts supplied by reference TRBV28 and TRBJ1-4, is DVKVTQSSRYLVKRTGEKVFLECVQDMDHENMFWYRQDPGLGLRLIYFSYDVKMKEKGDIPEGYSVSREKKERFSLILESASTNQTSMYLCASRPAGTGLEKLFFGSGTQLSVL.

The chain couples TRBV7-8 to TRBJ1-2; tentative D call: TRBD1 (6 bases). Trimming took off 1 base at V and 5 bases at J, with 8 bases between the two ends. This CDR3 contains 13 residues. Germline-derived CDR1 and CDR2 are SGHVS and FQNEAQ. The CDR3 reads CASSLGTDYGYTF. CDR3 DNA: TGTGCCAGCAGCTTAGGGACAGATTATGGCTACACCTTC.

In this sample, this clone turned up once. The chain links TRBV11-2 to TRBJ1-3, with D unclear. CDR3 length: 16 residues. Germline CDR1 is SGHAT and CDR2 is FQNNGV. V was trimmed by 1 base and J by 0 bases, leaving 10 bases between them. The CDR3 sequence is CASSLVPLGSGNTIYF. The CDR3 DNA reads TGTGCCAGCAGCTTAGTTCCCCTTGGCTCTGGAAACACCATATATTTT.